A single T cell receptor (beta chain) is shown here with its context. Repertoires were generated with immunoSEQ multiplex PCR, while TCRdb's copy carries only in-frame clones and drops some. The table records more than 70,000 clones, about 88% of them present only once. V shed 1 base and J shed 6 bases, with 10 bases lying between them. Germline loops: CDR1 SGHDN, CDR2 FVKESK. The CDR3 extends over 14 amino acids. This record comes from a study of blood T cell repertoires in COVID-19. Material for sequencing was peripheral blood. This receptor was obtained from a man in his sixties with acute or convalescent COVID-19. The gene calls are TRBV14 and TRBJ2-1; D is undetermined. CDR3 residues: CASSQGALPNEQFF. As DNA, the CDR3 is TGTGCCAGCAGCCAAGGAGCATTACCCAATGAGCAGTTCTTC. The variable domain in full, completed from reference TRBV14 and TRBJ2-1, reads EAGVTQFPSHSVIEKGQTVTLRCDPISGHDNLYWYRRVMGKEIKFLLHFVKESKQDESGMPNNRFLAERTGGTYSTLKVQPAELEDSGVYFCASSQGALPNEQFFGPGTRLTVL.